This T cell receptor beta chain was captured in a study of shared clonotypes between healthy human individuals. The study, taken as a whole, reports: Few donors restricted represented genetic and exposure-history diversity.

Deep was the level used in running the assay. Sequencing was performed with immunoSEQ multiplex PCR; in TCRdb, only in-frame clones are kept and a portion is missing. The table lists 760,000 or so clones, 90% to 98% of them singletons. Remarks on this clone: Its antigen is not identified.

Germline lookup yields CDR1 MNHEY and CDR2 SVGAGI. This CDR3 is 14 amino acids long. The V and J ends lost 5 bases and 4 bases respectively, with 11 bases between them. Positive CCR7 selection of CD45RO-negative cells yielded the naive CD8 cells, and terminally differentiated effector memory CD45RA+ cells were excluded. Sequences were obtained from naive CD8+ T cells sorted from blood. The TCR comes from a man aged 25 to 40 in good health. The chain couples TRBV6-5 to TRBJ2-2, with D tentatively TRBD1 or TRBD2 (5 bases each). CDR3 coding DNA: TGTGCCAGCAGTCCGGGGCAACCCACCGGGGAGCTGTTTTTT. The encoded protein is CASSPGQPTGELFF.